These T cell receptor beta chains were read from a single sample in a study of blood T cell repertoires in COVID-19. Data came from immunoSEQ multiplex PCR; TCRdb stores just in-frame clones and leaves some out. The sample contains about 120,000 clones, 79% of which appear only once. Source material: peripheral blood. Every receptor here comes from a woman of 80 years or more with acute or convalescent COVID-19. Each CDR3 is given with its conserved first and last residue. A D gene is named only where the DNA matches it firmly. Size values are once, few and many counts, or a class for expanded clones, and some rows have none.

size	D	V	J	CDR3	DNA
.	.	TRBV5-6	TRBJ1-5	CASSTRGAGNQPQHF	TGTGCCAGCAGTACGCGGGGGGCTGGCAATCAGCCCCAGCATTTT
.	.	TRBV29-1	TRBJ1-4	CSGRVLGEKLFF	TGCAGTGGGAGGGTTTTGGGTGAAAAACTGTTTTTT
.	.	TRBV10-3	TRBJ1-5	CAISDGLGTQPQHF	TGTGCCATCAGTGACGGACTAGGGACTCAGCCCCAGCATTTT
.	.	TRBV4-2	TRBJ2-5	CASSQQSGRGETQYF	TGTGCCAGCAGCCAACAGAGCGGTCGCGGAGAGACCCAGTACTTC
.	TRBD1	TRBV5-8	TRBJ1-1	CASSLGQGWGTEAFF	TGTGCCAGCAGCTTGGGACAGGGCTGGGGCACTGAAGCTTTCTTT
.	TRBD2	TRBV6-1	TRBJ2-7	CASSDRTSGTLGQYF	TGTGCCAGCAGTGATCGGACTAGCGGGACCTTAGGGCAGTACTTC
many	TRBD2	TRBV27	TRBJ2-7	CASRETGTNYEQYF	TGTGCCAGCAGGGAAACCGGGACTAACTACGAGCAGTACTTC
.	TRBD2	TRBV7-3	TRBJ2-5	CASSLGAGGSETQYF	TGTGCCAGCAGCTTAGGTGCGGGGGGGTCGGAGACCCAGTACTTC
few	.	TRBV11-2	TRBJ2-5	CASSYRQLRGGETQYF	TGTGCCAGCAGCTACCGACAGCTGAGGGGAGGAGAGACCCAGTACTTC
.	TRBD1	TRBV28	TRBJ1-1	CASSRNDRAEAFF	TGTGCCAGCAGTCGGAACGACAGGGCTGAAGCTTTCTTT